One and the same sample provided the 5 T cell receptor beta chains below, sequenced in a study of cytomegalovirus exposure and HLA in healthy donors. This PCR relied on a set of 60 Vbeta primers and 13 Jbeta primers. Profiled with immunoSEQ multiplex PCR; TCRdb holds only in-frame clones, not every one. The repertoire includes 40,000 to 45,000 clones, approximately 80% of them detected once, and roughly 1.4% sits in the top ten. Sequencing input: PBMCs. The receptors shown here come from a man aged 25-45 years in good health and CMV-seronegative.

The chain has TRBV2 and TRBJ2-5, with a possible D match to TRBD2 (6 bases). The CDR3 runs to 22 residues. Germline CDR1 and CDR2: SNHLY and FYNNEI. The germline V and J ends were trimmed by 2 bases and 2 bases, with 33 bases remaining between them. CDR3 sequence: CASSESVWESRGPGVRQETQYF. CDR3 nucleotides: TGTGCCAGCAGTGAAAGTGTTTGGGAAAGCCGAGGGCCGGGGGTTCGGCAAGAGACCCAGTACTTC.

V is TRBV5-4 and J is TRBJ2-7, with 8 nucleotides matching TRBD1. CDR3 length: 14 amino acids. V lost 3 bases, J lost 3 bases, and 5 bases stayed unmatched. From germline, CDR1 is SGHNT and CDR2 YYREEE (reference sequence). CDR3 DNA sequence: TGTGCCAGCAGCTCGTCCGGACAGGGCTACGAGCAGTACTTC. As protein: CASSSSGQGYEQYF.

This clone is a singleton in its sample. The chain links TRBV6-1 to TRBJ2-1, with 7 bases that match TRBD2. The CDR3 contains 17 residues. The germline CDR1 and CDR2 sequences are MNHNS and SASEGT. V lost 2 bases, J lost 8 bases, and 15 bases stayed unmatched. The CDR3 region is CASSEWGGAGFDYEQFF. The CDR3 DNA follows: TGTGCCAGCAGTGAATGGGGGGGTGCGGGATTTGACTATGAGCAGTTCTTC.

The V call is TRBV7-2, the J call TRBJ2-3, with 7 bases identical to TRBD2. In germline, CDR1 is SGHTA, CDR2 FQGNSA. V dropped 3 bases and J dropped 3; count of bases not matched to a gene: 6. This CDR3 comprises 15 residues. CDR3 in DNA: TGTGCCAGCAGCTTCACTAGCGACAAAACAGATACGCAGTATTTT. Its translation: CASSFTSDKTDTQYF.

The gene calls are TRBV29-1 and TRBJ2-5; D possibly corresponds to TRBD1 (5 bases). This CDR3 spans 12 amino acids. Trimming removed 5 bases at V and 2 bases at J, with 9 bases between. From germline, CDR1 is SQVTM and CDR2 ANQGSEA. CDR3 protein: CSVTPGQETQYF. The CDR3 region has the DNA TGCAGCGTTACCCCAGGGCAAGAGACCCAGTACTTC.